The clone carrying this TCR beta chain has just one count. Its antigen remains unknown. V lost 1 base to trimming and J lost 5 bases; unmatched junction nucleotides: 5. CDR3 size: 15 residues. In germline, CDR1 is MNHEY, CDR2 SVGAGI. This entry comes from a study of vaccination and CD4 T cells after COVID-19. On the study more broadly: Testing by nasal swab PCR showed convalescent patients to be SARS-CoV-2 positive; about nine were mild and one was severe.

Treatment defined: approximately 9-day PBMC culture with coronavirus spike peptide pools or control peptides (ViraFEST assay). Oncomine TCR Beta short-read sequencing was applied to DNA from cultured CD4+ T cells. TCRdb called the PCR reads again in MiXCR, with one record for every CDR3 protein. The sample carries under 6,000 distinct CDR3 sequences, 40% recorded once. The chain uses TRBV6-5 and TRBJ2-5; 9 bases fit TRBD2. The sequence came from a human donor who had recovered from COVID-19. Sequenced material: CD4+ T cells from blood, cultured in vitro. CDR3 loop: CASSYLRGGGETQYF. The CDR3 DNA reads TGTGCCAGCAGTTACTTGCGGGGGGGCGGGGAGACCCAGTACTTC.